This is a list of T cell receptor beta chains from one sample in a study of CD8 T cells in Susac syndrome. MiXCR, applied by TCRdb to the immunoSEQ multiplex PCR reads, yields one record per CDR3 protein. The table has about 300,000 distinct CDR3 sequences, about 89% seen once. Sequences were obtained from CD8+ T cells from PBMCs. The receptors come from a human donor with multiple sclerosis. Both conserved end residues are part of each CDR3.

v_call	j_call	cdr3_aa
TRBV15	TRBJ2-2	CATIRGENTGELFF
TRBV21-1	TRBJ2-3	CASSTRQGHTDTQYF
TRBV6-5	TRBJ2-3	CASSLAGDGTDTQYF
TRBV20-1	TRBJ2-7	CSASPGAGTGIYEQYF
TRBV6-4	TRBJ2-1	CATALAAGDHNEQFF
TRBV4-3	TRBJ2-7	CASSQGADSYEQYF
TRBV27	TRBJ2-1	CASSLLSFSSYNEQFF
TRBV5-1	TRBJ1-5	CASSPQGASNQPQHF
TRBV27	TRBJ2-2	CATDPLANTGELFF
TRBV7-3	TRBJ2-1	CASSRTLAGVSYNEQFF
TRBV20-1	TRBJ2-1	CSASAGTSNYEQFF
TRBV13	TRBJ2-7	CASSPTGWTSTYEQYF
TRBV6-2/TRBV6-3	TRBJ2-1	CASSSGGSYNEQFF
TRBV20-1	TRBJ2-5	CSAGLGGQETQYF
TRBV29-1	TRBJ2-7	CSVEAGAYEQYF
TRBV11-2	TRBJ2-3	CASSLTAGDTQYF
TRBV7-9	TRBJ1-1	CASGYVGGTEAFF
TRBV4-3	TRBJ1-6	CASSRYLGTADSPLHF
TRBV9	TRBJ1-1	CASSMFGRQGEAFF
TRBV5-1	TRBJ2-7	CASSLGIGSYEQYF
TRBV6-2/TRBV6-3	TRBJ2-5	CASSYSGGVETQYF
TRBV7-3	TRBJ2-1	CASSSFGGGSYNEQFF
TRBV27	TRBJ2-5	CASTPRPGQQETQYF
TRBV9	TRBJ2-1	CASSVGGTAPEQFF
TRBV14	TRBJ2-5	CASSPGQGEGQETQYF
TRBV6-1	TRBJ2-5	CASNLGGGIETQYF
TRBV25-1	TRBJ2-2	CASSEKEANTGELFF
TRBV7-8	TRBJ1-4	CASSIKSGRTNEKLFF
TRBV10-2	TRBJ2-7	CASKDGLYF
TRBV4-3	TRBJ2-1	CASSQEATSSYNEQFF
TRBV7-9	TRBJ2-2	CASSLGATGELFF
TRBV30	TRBJ1-6	CAWSAKRDSNSPLHF
TRBV3-1	TRBJ2-3	CASSPGVPEFTDTQYF
TRBV20-1	TRBJ2-4	CSARELKNIQYF
TRBV28	TRBJ1-1	CASSLRTSSVEAFF
TRBV29-1	TRBJ2-1	CSVVGQERSYNEQFF
TRBV9	TRBJ1-2	CASSEGQGYGYTF
TRBV29-1	TRBJ2-2	CSVREAGELFF
TRBV3-1	TRBJ2-3	CASSQDEAGEGDTQYF
TRBV21-1	TRBJ2-7	CASSNYSLVQENYEQYF
TRBV27	TRBJ2-7	CASSPSSGTKYYEQYF
TRBV4-3	TRBJ2-6	CASSQEREISGANVLTF
TRBV15	TRBJ2-4	CATSRDGWGGTYIQYF
TRBV6-2/TRBV6-3	TRBJ2-7	CASSYLLEAGYEQYF
TRBV20-1	TRBJ2-1	CSARDTVSYNEQFF
TRBV7-9	TRBJ1-1	CASSLALGTPNTEAFF
TRBV28	TRBJ1-1	CASSLYGTGTPSPLNTEAFF
TRBV12-3/TRBV12-4	TRBJ1-4	CASDRPGSEKLFF
TRBV27	TRBJ2-1	CASSGMTSGLGEQFF
TRBV20-1	TRBJ2-3	CSARDLQGNTDTQYF
TRBV4-1	TRBJ2-5	CASSQAHGDTQYF
TRBV18	TRBJ2-3	CASSPERGITDTQYF
TRBV28	TRBJ1-5	CASSLTGGEQPQHF
TRBV4-3	TRBJ1-6	CASSLRTGEGSPLHF
TRBV5-1	TRBJ2-7	CASSGTDTYEQYF
TRBV9	TRBJ1-3	CASSEGSSGNTIYF
TRBV28	TRBJ1-2	CASSSAVGYTF